This T cell receptor beta chain was sequenced for a study of radiotherapy plus CTLA-4 blockade in lung cancer. Study-wide context: Objective responses emerged in about 20% of patients, and 25% to 40% attained disease control. Study-level results: Reported findings show early blood T cell clone dynamics, with interferon-beta, best predicted response. In blood, after radiotherapy plus ipilimumab, tumor-derived TCR clones expanded.

Clones were read by immunoSEQ multiplex PCR, and TCRdb kept only the in-frame ones, dropping some. This table has 90,000 or so clones, 86% appearing once. Ipilimumab-mediated CTLA-4 blockade plus focal radiation was given to patients having chemo-refractory metastatic non-small-cell lung cancer. Comment on this clone: Its antigen is not known.

The TCR originated in a human donor with non-small cell lung cancer who had a partial response to radiotherapy plus ipilimumab. This specimen consisted of peripheral blood, obtained from a patient treated with radiotherapy plus ipilimumab.

This chain's CDR3 is CATGTGLRGMETQYF. The CDR3 nucleotides read TGTGCCACAGGGACGGGACTCCGGGGGATGGAGACCCAGTACTTC. The chain combines TRBV19 with TRBJ2-5; tentatively, D is TRBD2 (6 bases). Trimming left V 10 bases short and J 5 bases short, with 23 bases between. In germline, CDR1 is LNHDA, CDR2 SQIVND (reference sequence). The CDR3 has 15 amino acids.